The 6 T cell receptor beta chains in this list originate from one sample, sequenced in a study of OX40 agonist ivuxolimab in advanced cancers. The assay was immunoSEQ multiplex PCR, and TCRdb's table has in-frame clones only and misses some. This sample has roughly 64,000 clones, with 85% to 90% found just once. The source was CD4+ or CD8+ T cells sorted from blood, collected in a trial of the OX40 agonist ivuxolimab. Every receptor here comes from an adult with an advanced solid tumor such as melanoma, head and neck, liver or kidney cancer.

The chain recombines TRBV4-1 with TRBJ1-1; D is unclear. The CDR3 extends over 12 amino acids. Germline CDR1 MGHRA, CDR2 YSYEKL. V dropped 3 bases and J dropped 6 bases, with 8 bases sitting between them. The CDR3 here is CASSHTGSEAFF. CDR3 DNA sequence: TGCGCCAGCAGCCATACGGGGTCTGAAGCTTTCTTT.

The J gene is TRBJ1-2, the V gene TRBV9; TRBD1 agrees at 8 bases. CDR3 length: 14 residues. Germline values: CDR1 SGDLS, CDR2 YYNGEE. Germline trimming cut 3 bases from V and 4 bases from J; bases unmatched to any gene: 5. The CDR3 nucleotides read TGTGCCAGCAGCGCCGACAGGGGTCTCTATGGCTACACCTTC. This encodes CASSADRGLYGYTF. Together with reference TRBV9 and TRBJ1-2, the CDR3 gives the full variable domain: DSGVTQTPKHLITATGQRVTLRCSPRSGDLSVYWYQQSLDQGLQFLIQYYNGEERAKGNILERFSAQQFPDLHSELNLSSLELGDSALYFCASSADRGLYGYTFGSGTRLTVV.

The chain couples TRBV27 to TRBJ2-5; tentative D call: TRBD2 (6 bases). The CDR3 totals 16 residues. CDR1 MNHEY and CDR2 SMNVEV come from the germline V gene (reference sequence). Trimming took off 0 bases at V and 1 base at J, with 12 bases between the two ends. The CDR3 region is CASSLSLAGSQETQYF. In DNA, the CDR3 is TGTGCCAGCAGTTTATCTCTGGCGGGGTCCCAAGAGACCCAGTACTTC.

The J gene is TRBJ2-3, the V gene TRBV27, with D maybe TRBD1 (6 bases). Germline V CDR1 and CDR2: MNHEY, SMNVEV (reference sequence). The CDR3 runs to 17 residues. The germline V and J ends were trimmed by 2 bases and 0 bases, with 15 bases remaining between them. The CDR3 is CASSLGGSSVSTDTQYF. CDR3 bases: TGTGCCAGCAGTTTAGGGGGCTCCTCGGTGAGCACAGATACGCAGTATTTT.

The chain uses TRBV30 and TRBJ1-1, with TRBD1 matching over 10 bases. The V segment lost 1 base and the J segment 11 bases; nucleotides outside the gene matches: 4. CDR1 is GTSNPN and CDR2 is SVGIG in the germline V gene (reference sequence). This CDR3 region has 12 residues. In nucleotides, the CDR3 is TGTGCCTGGAGTGCGGGACAGGGGTGGGCTTTCTTT. Encoded protein: CAWSAGQGWAFF.

This chain connects TRBV7-8 to TRBJ2-7; D gene unclear. CDR1 SGHVS and CDR2 FQNEAQ come from the germline V gene. V was clipped by 3 bases and J by 0 bases, with 9 bases between them. This CDR3 comprises 14 residues. CDR3 region: CASSFGWNSYEQYF. For the CDR3, the DNA is TGTGCCAGCAGCTTCGGGTGGAACTCCTACGAGCAGTACTTC.